Below, 9 T cell receptor beta chains from the same sample are listed, as sequenced in a study of T cell changes during pregnancy in multiple sclerosis. Some clones are missing from TCRdb's copy, which holds only in-frame ones; the method was immunoSEQ multiplex PCR. Of approximately 40,000 clones listed, 90% to 95% are singletons. Material: CD4+ T cells from peripheral blood mononuclear cells, obtained in the third trimester of pregnancy. Every receptor here comes from a female donor with multiple sclerosis, enrolled in a pregnancy study.

The V call is TRBV19, the J call TRBJ1-5, with a weak D call TRBD1 (6 bases). The ends were cut back, 5 bases at V and 5 bases at J, with 13 bases in the middle. CDR1 is LNHDA, CDR2 SQIVND, per germline (reference sequence). The CDR3 sequence is 14 residues long. The CDR3 region is CASSLGRGDQPQHF. The CDR3 bases are TGTGCCAGTAGTTTGGGGAGGGGGGATCAGCCCCAGCATTTT.

The V gene is TRBV5-4, the J gene TRBJ2-7; 11 nucleotides line up with TRBD2. Germline CDR1 reads SGHNT; CDR2 reads YYREEE (reference sequence). The ends lost 3 bases at V and 3 bases at J; junction bases unmatched: 2. The CDR3 has 14 residues. CDR3 sequence: CASSSTSGSYEQYF. The CDR3 coding sequence is TGTGCCAGCAGCTCCACTAGCGGGAGCTACGAGCAGTACTTC.

The chain uses TRBV13 and TRBJ1-3; no firm D call. Germline V gene data show CDR1 as PRHDT and CDR2 as FYEKMQ (reference sequence). This CDR3 is 12 amino acids long. Trimming removed 5 bases at V and 0 bases at J, with 2 bases between. CDR3 sequence reads: CASSLSGNTIYF. The CDR3 DNA reads TGTGCCAGCAGCCTCTCTGGAAACACCATATATTTT.

This clone was found once. The chain recombines TRBV28 with TRBJ2-7; maybe TRBD1 (6 bases). Trimming left V 2 bases short and J 2 bases short, with 10 bases between. Germline V gene sequence: CDR1 MDHEN, CDR2 SYDVKM. The CDR3 covers 14 residues. CDR3 amino acids: CASSLGTPPYEQYF. The CDR3 DNA reads as TGTGCCAGCAGTTTAGGGACACCACCCTACGAGCAGTACTTC. The full variable domain, in which reference TRBV28 and TRBJ2-7 provide the parts outside the CDR3, is DVKVTQSSRYLVKRTGEKVFLECVQDMDHENMFWYRQDPGLGLRLIYFSYDVKMKEKGDIPEGYSVSREKKERFSLILESASTNQTSMYLCASSLGTPPYEQYFGPGTRLTVT.

This chain connects TRBV7-2 to TRBJ1-2, with 7 bases identical to TRBD1. Trimming cost V 5 bases and J 8 bases; bases outside gene matches: 8. The CDR3 runs to 13 residues. Germline V lookup: CDR1 SGHTA, CDR2 FQGNSA. CDR3 loop: CASSPRTGWGYTF. Written as DNA, the CDR3 is TGTGCCAGCAGCCCAAGGACAGGTTGGGGCTACACCTTC.

The chain couples TRBV7-3 to TRBJ2-2; 10 bases agree with TRBD2. The CDR3 is made up of 16 amino acids. Germline CDR1 and CDR2: SGHTA and FQGTGA. V shed 5 bases and J 7 bases; nucleotides not matched to a gene: 10. CDR3 protein: CASSHRSVAGGGELFF. In DNA form, the CDR3 reads TGTGCCAGCAGCCACCGCAGCGTAGCGGGAGGCGGGGAGCTGTTTTTT.

CDR3: CASSSRLESSYEQYF. Here the CDR3 DNA reads TGTGCCAGCAGCTCTAGACTGGAGAGCTCCTACGAGCAGTACTTC. This chain joins TRBV5-4 and TRBJ2-7; D is uncertain. CDR3 size: 15 residues. The ends were cut back, 3 bases at V and 0 bases at J, with 13 bases in the middle. Germline assignment: CDR1 SGHNT and CDR2 YYREEE (reference sequence). Full variable domain (rest looked up from reference TRBV5-4 and TRBJ2-7): ETGVTQSPTHLIKTRGQQVTLRCSSQSGHNTVSWYQQALGQGPQFIFQYYREEENGRGNFPPRFSGLQFPNYSSELNVNALELDDSALYLCASSSRLESSYEQYFGPGTRLTVT.

The V call is TRBV7-6, the J call TRBJ2-7, with TRBD2 matching over 12 bases. The trim removed 1 base at V and 4 bases at J, leaving 11 bases unmatched. The CDR3 contains 18 residues. Germline assignment: CDR1 SGHVS and CDR2 FNYEAQ. CDR3 region: CASSLVASGRATGYEQYF. CDR3 DNA sequence: TGTGCCAGCAGCTTAGTAGCTAGCGGGAGGGCGACGGGATACGAGCAGTACTTC.

The genes are TRBV5-1 and TRBJ2-3; the D is unclear. CDR3 length: 18 residues. Trimming cost V 4 bases and J 2 bases, with 23 bases left between them. The germline CDR1 and CDR2 sequences are SGHRS and YFSETQ. This chain's CDR3 is CASSQQPQLSETTDTQYF. The CDR3 DNA follows: TGCGCCAGCAGCCAACAACCACAGCTCTCCGAAACCACAGATACGCAGTATTTT.